This T cell receptor beta chain is from a study of CD8 T cells in ankylosing spondylitis. Whole-study results and caveats: Significant enrichment of disease-linked clones was reported in matched ankylosing spondylitis synovial fluid. Within ankylosing spondylitis blood, a TCR beta motif made up of roughly eight highly homologous variants appeared to be characteristic. CD8+ by phenotype, disease-linked clones were relatively rare in peripheral blood.

This clonotype turned up a few times. The target antigen is unknown. The CDR3 loop spans 11 amino acids. V shed 6 bases and J shed 2 bases, with 8 bases lying between them. CDR1 is SQVTM, CDR2 ANQGSEA, per germline. Each CDR3 protein is one row after TCRdb ran MiXCR on the 5' RACE reads. Among hundreds of thousands of distinct CDR3 sequences, roughly 26% were seen once, and the ten largest hold under 8%. This rearrangement joins TRBV29-1 to TRBJ2-7, with D hard to call. Sequencing was done on a sample of blood, either unsorted or a sorted T cell fraction (not recorded which). This receptor was identified in a male donor with ankylosing spondylitis or in good health (not recorded which). The CDR3 bases are TGCAGCGTATTTGGGGCCTACGAGCAGTACTTC. Translation: CSVFGAYEQYF.